This is a list of T cell receptor beta chains from one sample in a study of control samples from healthy donors and cancer patients. The repertoire was sequenced with immunoSEQ multiplex PCR; TCRdb's copy has only in-frame clones and lacks some. Of roughly 120,000 clones listed, roughly 93% are singletons. The sample comprised blood. These receptors were obtained from a man aged 25-40 years in good health. Each CDR3 is given with its conserved first and last residue. The order of the fields is CDR3 protein, V gene, J gene.

CASSMDWGTDTQYF	TRBV6-4	TRBJ2-3
CASSYSINSPLHF	TRBV6-5	TRBJ1-6
CASSFSSGTASSYEQYF	TRBV5-1	TRBJ2-7
CASTTANTEAFF	TRBV5-4	TRBJ1-1
CASRGQALYF	TRBV2	TRBJ2-7
CASSFRGSYGYTF	TRBV27	TRBJ1-2
CASSPDFGGNQPQHF	TRBV11-2	TRBJ1-5
CASSPREANTEAFF	TRBV19	TRBJ1-1
CASSETTGFSNQPQHF	TRBV6-1	TRBJ1-5
CASRSSGSAYEQYF	TRBV7-9	TRBJ2-7